Presented here are 32 T cell receptor beta chains from one specimen sequenced in a study of cytomegalovirus exposure and HLA in healthy donors. PCR was performed using 60 Vbeta and 13 Jbeta primers. The method was immunoSEQ multiplex PCR; TCRdb's version includes in-frame clones alone and lacks a portion of them. This sample has 90,000 to 110,000 clones, with 55% to 75% found just once. The specimen was PBMCs. These receptor sequences come from a woman in her sixties or seventies in good health and CMV-seropositive.

This sequence joins TRBV6-5 and TRBJ1-3; D call uncertain. The CDR3 extends over 13 amino acids. Germline V lookup: CDR1 MNHEY, CDR2 SVGAGI. Trimming cost V 5 bases and J 7 bases, with 12 bases left between them. CDR3 sequence: CASSQTGGNTIYF. The CDR3 DNA follows: TGTGCCAGCAGTCAAACGGGAGGGAACACCATATATTTT.

The chain employs TRBV6-5 and TRBJ1-5, with 7 bases fitting TRBD1. The CDR3 runs to 14 residues. Germline lookup yields CDR1 MNHEY and CDR2 SVGAGI. V dropped 6 bases and J dropped 3; count of bases not matched to a gene: 5. CDR3 protein: CASRTQGDNQPQHF. CDR3 nucleotides: TGTGCCAGCAGGACGCAGGGGGACAATCAGCCCCAGCATTTT.

J is TRBJ1-6 and V is TRBV6-4; no clear D gene. The CDR3 totals 13 residues. V was pared by 2 bases and J by 9 bases, with 8 bases between. CDR1 is MRHNA and CDR2 is SNTAGT in the germline V gene. CDR3: CASSDSPGSPLHF. The CDR3 DNA follows: TGTGCCAGCAGTGACAGTCCGGGTTCACCCCTCCACTTT.

The gene calls are TRBV10-3 and TRBJ1-1; D possibly corresponds to TRBD1 (6 bases). Germline CDR1 ENHRY, CDR2 SYGVKD. The ends were cut back, 5 bases at V and 4 bases at J, with 17 bases in the middle. The CDR3 contains 15 residues. This chain's CDR3 is CAISTEGGAVTEAFF. The CDR3 DNA reads as TGTGCCATCAGTACGGAAGGGGGGGCTGTCACTGAAGCTTTCTTT.

The rearrangement links TRBV30 to TRBJ2-3, with D perhaps matching TRBD2 (5 bases). The germline V and J ends were trimmed by 2 bases and 1 base, with 13 bases remaining between them. CDR3 size: 15 residues. Looked up from germline, CDR1 is GTSNPN and CDR2 is SVGIG (reference sequence). The DNA of the CDR3 is TGTGCCTGGAGTCAGAGGAGCGGACGCACAGATACGCAGTATTTT. It yields the protein CAWSQRSGRTDTQYF.

CDR3: CASSLQTGLRAGELFF. The CDR3 DNA follows: TGTGCCAGCAGCTTACAGACAGGGTTGAGGGCCGGGGAGCTGTTTTTT. The chain uses TRBV7-9 and TRBJ2-2; 7 bases line up with TRBD1. The CDR3 runs 16 residues. V trimming: 2 bases; J trimming: 6 bases; junction bases outside the gene matches: 9. The V gene's germline CDR1 is SEHNR and CDR2 FQNEAQ (reference sequence).

This clone was detected a few times. V and J are TRBV5-1 and TRBJ2-7; D might be TRBD2 (6 bases). The V end was cut by 0 bases, the J end by 3 bases, with 10 bases between. Germline CDR1 reads SGHRS; CDR2 reads YFSETQ. The CDR3 contains 14 residues. The CDR3 DNA follows: TGCGCCAGCAGCTTGGGACCGGGAGACTACGAGCAGTACTTC. Translated: CASSLGPGDYEQYF.

J is TRBJ2-1 and V is TRBV19; 10 bases line up with TRBD1. Trimming took 3 bases from V and 7 from J; bases not matched to a gene: 3. Germline V lookup: CDR1 LNHDA, CDR2 SQIVND (reference sequence). The CDR3 has 14 residues. This chain's CDR3 is CASSIGQGGNEQFF. The CDR3 nucleotides are TGTGCCAGTAGTATCGGACAGGGGGGGAATGAGCAGTTCTTC.

The CDR3 DNA follows: TGTGCCAGTACCCTTTCCGGGACAGGTGGTAACACTGAAGCTTTCTTT. Its protein product is CASTLSGTGGNTEAFF. The genes are TRBV19 and TRBJ1-1; 8 nucleotides align to TRBD1. The CDR3 has 16 amino acids. The germline V gene has CDR1 LNHDA and CDR2 SQIVND (reference sequence). The J segment lost 2 bases and the V segment lost 7 bases, leaving 12 bases of the junction unmatched. Complete variable domain (other parts from reference TRBV19 and TRBJ1-1): DGGITQSPKYLFRKEGQNVTLSCEQNLNHDAMYWYRQDPGQGLRLIYYSQIVNDFQKGDIAEGYSVSREKKESFPLTVTSAQKNPTAFYLCASTLSGTGGNTEAFFGQGTRLTVV.

The rearrangement links TRBV27 to TRBJ2-7, with a possible D match to TRBD1 (6 bases). Germline CDR1 is MNHEY and CDR2 is SMNVEV (reference sequence). This CDR3 is built from 15 residues. The ends were cut back, 7 bases at V and 3 bases at J, with 19 bases in the middle. In DNA, the CDR3 is TGTGCCAGCACCCAAGGGGGTGGCGCAGGCTACGAGCAGTACTTC. Protein sequence: CASTQGGGAGYEQYF.

The J gene is TRBJ2-7, the V gene TRBV6-1, with TRBD2 identical over 11 bases. This CDR3 spans 15 amino acids. CDR1 and CDR2 (germline): MNHNS, SASEGT. Trimming at V came to 6 bases and at J to 4 bases, leaving 8 bases not matched to a gene. CDR3 loop: CASSHSGGAVYEQYF. The DNA of the CDR3 is TGTGCCAGCAGCCATAGCGGGGGGGCCGTTTACGAGCAGTACTTC.

The V and J genes are TRBV15 and TRBJ2-2; possible D gene TRBD1, 6 bases. CDR3 length: 18 residues. Trimming removed 1 base from V and 0 bases from J, with 15 bases in between. Germline assignment: CDR1 LNHNV and CDR2 YYDKDF (reference sequence). The CDR3 loop is CATSRVGAASSNTGELFF. CDR3 in DNA: TGTGCCACCAGCAGAGTGGGGGCAGCCAGCTCGAACACCGGGGAGCTGTTTTTT.

This clone was counted a few times. The genes are TRBV21-1 and TRBJ1-2; the D call of TRBD1 is as the table states it, not checked on the DNA. TRBV21-1 is designated a pseudogene. The CDR3 is 16 amino acids. CDR3 residues: CASSPGRTGECYGYTF. CDR3 DNA sequence: TGTGCCAGCAGCCCCGGTCGGACAGGGGAGTGCTATGGCTACACCTTC.

This clone has just a few counts. This chain connects TRBV19 to TRBJ1-2, with 11 bases matching TRBD1. The length of the CDR3 is 14 residues. Germline loops: CDR1 LNHDA, CDR2 SQIVND (reference sequence). Trimming removed 5 bases from V and 7 bases from J; junction bases left unmatched: 6. CDR3 nucleotides: TGTGCCAGTAGTCCCGGACAGGGGGCGAGTGGCTACACCTTC. It translates to CASSPGQGASGYTF.

In its sample, this clone was seen once. For the CDR3, the DNA is TGTGCCAGCAGCTTGGCCCCGACGCGGGAAAACATTCAGTACTTC. It yields the protein CASSLAPTRENIQYF. This chain links TRBV5-5 with TRBJ2-4, with TRBD2 as a possible D gene (5 bases). Trimming stripped 0 bases from V and 5 bases from J, with 12 bases between. The V gene's germline CDR1 is SGHKS and CDR2 YYEKEE (reference sequence). This CDR3 contains 15 residues.

This chain connects TRBV5-5 to TRBJ1-6, with D unclear. This CDR3 contains 16 residues. CDR1 and CDR2 from the germline V gene are SGHKS and YYEKEE (reference sequence). V was clipped by 0 bases and J by 7 bases, with 14 bases between them. In nucleotides, the CDR3 is TGTGCCAGCAGCTTGGTAGGTCTACAGTCGAATTCACCCCTCCACTTT. Its protein product is CASSLVGLQSNSPLHF.

This clone was seen a handful of times. V and J are TRBV6-5 and TRBJ1-5; perhaps TRBD1 as D (6 bases). The V gene lost 6 bases and the J gene lost 4 bases, with 16 bases spanning the gap. CDR1 and CDR2 from the germline V gene are MNHEY and SVGAGI. This CDR3 comprises 15 residues. The CDR3 sequence: CASSTLARGNQPQHF. The CDR3 region has the DNA TGTGCCAGCAGCACCCTGGCTAGGGGGAATCAGCCCCAGCATTTT.

The chain is built from TRBV7-2 and TRBJ2-7, with 8 bases aligning to TRBD2. V trimming: 4 bases; J trimming: 4 bases; junction bases outside the gene matches: 3. The CDR3 totals 13 residues. Germline assignment: CDR1 SGHTA and CDR2 FQGNSA. CDR3 in DNA: TGTGCCAGCAGCTCTACTAGCGGTTACGAGCAGTACTTC. Encoded protein: CASSSTSGYEQYF. The entire variable domain, with the rest obtained from reference TRBV7-2 and TRBJ2-7, is as follows: GAGVSQSPSNKVTEKGKDVELRCDPISGHTALYWYRQSLGQGLEFLIYFQGNSAPDKSGLPSDRFSAERTGGSVSTLTIQRTQQEDSAVYLCASSSTSGYEQYFGPGTRLTVT.

The rearrangement links TRBV2 to TRBJ1-5, with D possibly being TRBD1 (6 bases). Germline loops: CDR1 SNHLY, CDR2 FYNNEI. Trimming removed 7 bases at V and 3 bases at J, with 13 bases between. There are 14 residues in the CDR3. The CDR3 loop is CASTSNRVNQPQHF. The CDR3 coding sequence is TGTGCCAGCACTTCAAACAGGGTCAATCAGCCCCAGCATTTT.

This chain joins TRBV30 and TRBJ2-3, with D unresolved. V shed 3 bases and J shed 1 base, with 8 bases lying between them. In germline, CDR1 is GTSNPN, CDR2 SVGIG (reference sequence). The CDR3 is 13 amino acids. CDR3 nucleotides: TGTGCCTGGAGGTTCTCGGGCACAGATACGCAGTATTTT. Protein sequence: CAWRFSGTDTQYF. Looking up the rest from reference TRBV30 and TRBJ2-3 gives the full variable domain: SQTIHQWPATLVQPVGSPLSLECTVEGTSNPNLYWYRQAAGRGLQLLFYSVGIGQISSEVPQNLSASRPQDRQFILSSKKLLLSDSGFYLCAWRFSGTDTQYFGPGTRLTVL.

The chain employs TRBV27 and TRBJ2-1, with D maybe TRBD2 (6 bases). Germline CDR1 is MNHEY and CDR2 is SMNVEV (reference sequence). The V end was cut by 3 bases, the J end by 8 bases, with 14 bases between. The length of the CDR3 is 14 residues. In DNA form, the CDR3 reads TGTGCCAGCAGTTTGGGGAGCTGGAGGGATGAGCAGTTCTTC. Translating it yields CASSLGSWRDEQFF.

The chain uses TRBV5-1 and TRBJ2-1, with 10 bases matching TRBD1. The V gene end was trimmed by 5 bases and the J gene end by 4 bases; junction bases not matched to a gene: 3. The CDR3 has 14 amino acids. CDR1 and CDR2 (germline): SGHRS, YFSETQ. Written as DNA, the CDR3 is TGCGCCAGCAGGGGGACAGGGGCATACAATGAGCAGTTCTTC. As protein: CASRGTGAYNEQFF.

The chain is built from TRBV5-1 and TRBJ2-1; TRBD2 matches at 13 bases. CDR1 is SGHRS and CDR2 is YFSETQ in the germline V gene. J lost 8 bases, V lost 4 bases, and 6 bases had no gene match. The length of the CDR3 is 15 residues. The CDR3 loop reads CASSPGTSGDDEQFF. CDR3 sequence (DNA): TGCGCCAGCAGCCCCGGGACTAGCGGGGATGATGAGCAGTTCTTC.

This chain links TRBV6-5 with TRBJ2-3, with D possibly being TRBD2 (5 bases). The CDR3 has 15 amino acids. Germline CDR1 and CDR2: MNHEY and SVGAGI. V dropped 0 bases and J dropped 3 bases, with 10 bases sitting between them. CDR3 nucleotides: TGTGCCAGCAGTTACTCGAGGGTAGCAACAGATACGCAGTATTTT. Translation: CASSYSRVATDTQYF.

The chain recombines TRBV5-1 with TRBJ1-3, with 9 bases that match TRBD1. Germline assignment: CDR1 SGHRS and CDR2 YFSETQ. Losses at the gene ends were 4 bases for V and 0 bases for J; bases not matched to a gene: 5. The CDR3 sequence is 16 residues long. Here the CDR3 reads CASSLGQGNSGNTIYF. In DNA, the CDR3 is TGCGCCAGCAGCCTGGGACAGGGCAACTCTGGAAACACCATATATTTT.

This rearrangement joins TRBV6-5 to TRBJ1-3; TRBD1 aligns across 9 bases. The trim removed 5 bases at V and 7 bases at J, leaving 9 bases unmatched. Germline V gene sequence: CDR1 MNHEY, CDR2 SVGAGI. This CDR3 contains 15 residues. The CDR3 bases are TGTGCCAGCAGTCCAAACGGACAGGGGAAGAACACCATATATTTT. Translation: CASSPNGQGKNTIYF.

This chain connects TRBV5-1 to TRBJ2-3; perhaps TRBD2 as D (7 bases). The CDR3 is made up of 15 amino acids. Deletions cut 4 bases from V and 6 bases from J, with 18 bases between. CDR1 is SGHRS, CDR2 YFSETQ, per germline. CDR3 loop: CASSRGAQPSDTQYF. The CDR3 DNA reads TGCGCCAGCAGCCGGGGGGCACAACCTTCGGATACGCAGTATTTT.

This clone was detected a few times. This chain links TRBV4-3 with TRBJ2-1, with 10 bases aligning to TRBD2. The CDR3 has 15 residues. Germline V CDR1 and CDR2: LGHNA, YSLEER. The V segment lost 1 base and the J segment 6 bases; nucleotides outside the gene matches: 3. The CDR3 is CASSQGSSGSNEQFF. The CDR3 nucleotides read TGCGCCAGCAGCCAAGGGTCTAGCGGGAGCAATGAGCAGTTCTTC.

Of note for this clone: This CDR3 is also generated by other DNA sequences in the sample. The chain uses TRBV30 and TRBJ2-5; D is unresolved. The V end was cut by 1 base, the J end by 4 bases, with 7 bases between. This CDR3 has 12 amino acids. The germline V gene encodes CDR1 GTSNPN and CDR2 SVGIG (reference sequence). CDR3 DNA: TGTGCCTGGAGTGGCCCCGGAGAGACCCAGTACTTC. It is translated as CAWSGPGETQYF.

Many counts were recorded for this clone. The chain links TRBV11-2 to TRBJ1-2, with 7 bases that match TRBD1. The CDR3 consists of 15 residues. The germline V gene encodes CDR1 SGHAT and CDR2 FQNNGV. Trimming cost V 2 bases and J 4 bases; bases outside gene matches: 7. The CDR3 DNA reads as TGTGCCAGCAGCTTAATGGTGTGGGACAGCTATGGCTACACCTTC. Its translation: CASSLMVWDSYGYTF.

The chain combines TRBV25-1 with TRBJ1-6, with 7 bases fitting TRBD1. The CDR3 is made up of 14 amino acids. V was clipped by 4 bases and J by 8 bases; unmatched bases: 5. The germline V gene has CDR1 MGHDK and CDR2 SYGVNS. The CDR3: CASSVTGADSPLHF. DNA for the CDR3: TGTGCCAGCAGTGTTACAGGGGCGGATTCACCCCTCCACTTT.

The rearrangement joins TRBV27 to TRBJ1-1; D uncertain. CDR3 length: 13 amino acids. V was shortened by 5 bases and J by 3 bases, with 10 bases between the two germline ends. Germline assignment: CDR1 MNHEY and CDR2 SMNVEV (reference sequence). The CDR3 is CASSRFSDTEAFF. For the CDR3, the DNA is TGTGCCAGCAGTAGATTTAGCGACACTGAAGCTTTCTTT.